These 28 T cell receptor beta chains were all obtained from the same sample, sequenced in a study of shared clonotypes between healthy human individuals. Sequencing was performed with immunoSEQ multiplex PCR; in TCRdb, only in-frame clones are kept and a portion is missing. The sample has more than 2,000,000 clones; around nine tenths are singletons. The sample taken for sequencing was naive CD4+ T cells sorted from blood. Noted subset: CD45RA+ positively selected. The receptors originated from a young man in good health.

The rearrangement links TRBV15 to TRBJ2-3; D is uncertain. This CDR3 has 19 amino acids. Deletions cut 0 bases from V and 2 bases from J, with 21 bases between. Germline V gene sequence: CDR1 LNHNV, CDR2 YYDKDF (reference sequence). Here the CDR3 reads CATSRDPGLRNPPTDTQYF. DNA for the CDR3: TGTGCCACCAGCAGAGACCCTGGTCTGAGGAACCCCCCCACAGATACGCAGTATTTT.

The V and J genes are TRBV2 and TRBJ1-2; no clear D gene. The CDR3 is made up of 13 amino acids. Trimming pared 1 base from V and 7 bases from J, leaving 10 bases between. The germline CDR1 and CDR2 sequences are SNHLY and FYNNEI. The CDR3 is CASSEGRASGYTF. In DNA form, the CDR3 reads TGTGCCAGCAGTGAAGGCAGAGCCTCTGGCTACACCTTC.

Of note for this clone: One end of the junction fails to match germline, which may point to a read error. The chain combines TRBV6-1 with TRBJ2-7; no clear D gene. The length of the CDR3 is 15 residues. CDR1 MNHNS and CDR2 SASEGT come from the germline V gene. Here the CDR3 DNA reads TGTGCCAGCAGCGAAGGGATTACCACGGTACGTGGGCAGTACTTC. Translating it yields CASSEGITTVRGQYF.

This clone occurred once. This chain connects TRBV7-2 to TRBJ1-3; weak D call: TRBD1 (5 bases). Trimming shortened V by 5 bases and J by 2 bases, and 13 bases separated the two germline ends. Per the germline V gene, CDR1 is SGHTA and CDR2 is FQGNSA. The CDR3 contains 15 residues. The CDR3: CASSDMAGPGNTIYF. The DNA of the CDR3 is TGTGCCAGCAGCGACATGGCAGGGCCTGGAAACACCATATATTTT.

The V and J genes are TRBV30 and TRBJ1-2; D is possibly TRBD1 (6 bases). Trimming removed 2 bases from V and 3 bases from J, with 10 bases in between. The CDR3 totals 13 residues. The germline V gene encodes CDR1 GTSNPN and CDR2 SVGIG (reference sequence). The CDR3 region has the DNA TGTGCCTGGAGTCTCTCAGGGGACTATGGCTACACCTTC. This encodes CAWSLSGDYGYTF.

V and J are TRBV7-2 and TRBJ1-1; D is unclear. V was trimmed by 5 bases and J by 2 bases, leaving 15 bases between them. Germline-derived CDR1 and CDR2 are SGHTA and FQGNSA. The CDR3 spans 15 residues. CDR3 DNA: TGTGCCAGCAGCACAAACCCGGGCGGAAACACTGAAGCTTTCTTT. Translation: CASSTNPGGNTEAFF. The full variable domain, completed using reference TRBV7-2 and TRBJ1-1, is GAGVSQSPSNKVTEKGKDVELRCDPISGHTALYWYRQSLGQGLEFLIYFQGNSAPDKSGLPSDRFSAERTGGSVSTLTIQRTQQEDSAVYLCASSTNPGGNTEAFFGQGTRLTVV.

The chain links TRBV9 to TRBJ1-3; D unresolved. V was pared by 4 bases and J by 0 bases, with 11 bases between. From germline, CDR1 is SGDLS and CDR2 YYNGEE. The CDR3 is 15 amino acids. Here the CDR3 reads CASSNDVNSGNTIYF. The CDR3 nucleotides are TGTGCCAGCAGCAACGATGTAAACTCTGGAAACACCATATATTTT.

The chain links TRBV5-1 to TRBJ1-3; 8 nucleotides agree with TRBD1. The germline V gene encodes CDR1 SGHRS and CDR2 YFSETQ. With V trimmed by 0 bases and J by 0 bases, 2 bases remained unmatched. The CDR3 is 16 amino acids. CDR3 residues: CASSLETGGSGNTIYF. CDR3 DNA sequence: TGCGCCAGCAGCTTGGAAACAGGGGGCTCTGGAAACACCATATATTTT.

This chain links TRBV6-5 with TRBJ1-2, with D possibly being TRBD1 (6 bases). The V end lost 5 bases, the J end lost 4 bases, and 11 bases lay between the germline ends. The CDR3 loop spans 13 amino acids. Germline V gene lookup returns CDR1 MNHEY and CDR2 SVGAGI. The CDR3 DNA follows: TGTGCCAGCAGTACCACAGGGACCTATGGCTACACCTTC. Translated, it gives CASSTTGTYGYTF.

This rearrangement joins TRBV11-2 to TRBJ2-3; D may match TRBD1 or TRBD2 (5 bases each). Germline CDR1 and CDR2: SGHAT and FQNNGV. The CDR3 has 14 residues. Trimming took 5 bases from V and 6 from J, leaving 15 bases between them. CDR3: CASSPSPGRDTQYF. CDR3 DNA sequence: TGTGCCAGCAGCCCTTCCCCGGGGCGGGATACGCAGTATTTT.

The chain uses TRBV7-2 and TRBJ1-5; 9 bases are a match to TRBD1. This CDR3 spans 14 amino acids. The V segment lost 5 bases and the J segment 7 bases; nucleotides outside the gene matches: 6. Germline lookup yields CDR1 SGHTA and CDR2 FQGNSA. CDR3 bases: TGTGCCAGCAGCGCCCGGACAGGGGCCCAGCCCCAGCATTTT. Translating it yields CASSARTGAQPQHF.

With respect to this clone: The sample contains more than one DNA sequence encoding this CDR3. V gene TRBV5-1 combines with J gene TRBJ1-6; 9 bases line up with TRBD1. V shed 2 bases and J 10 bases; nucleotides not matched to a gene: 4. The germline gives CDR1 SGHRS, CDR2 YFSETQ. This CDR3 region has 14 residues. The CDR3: CASSLRQGDSPLHF. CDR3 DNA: TGCGCCAGCAGCTTACGACAGGGGGACTCACCCCTCCACTTT. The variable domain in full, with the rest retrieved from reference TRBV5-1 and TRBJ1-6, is KAGVTQTPRYLIKTRGQQVTLSCSPISGHRSVSWYQQTPGQGLQFLFEYFSETQRNKGNFPGRFSGRQFSNSRSEMNVSTLELGDSALYLCASSLRQGDSPLHFGNGTRLTVT.

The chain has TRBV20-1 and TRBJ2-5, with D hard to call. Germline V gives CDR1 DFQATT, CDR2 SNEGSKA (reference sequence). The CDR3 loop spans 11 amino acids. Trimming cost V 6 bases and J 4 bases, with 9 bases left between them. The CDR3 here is CSAVRTETQYF. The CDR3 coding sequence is TGCAGTGCCGTTAGGACAGAGACCCAGTACTTC.

In DNA form, the CDR3 reads TGTGCCTGGAGCCCGGACAGGGGGCTAGGAAACACCATATATTTT. It is translated as CAWSPDRGLGNTIYF. The chain couples TRBV30 to TRBJ1-3; 11 bases map to TRBD1. The V segment lost 3 bases and the J segment 4 bases; nucleotides outside the gene matches: 5. CDR3 size: 15 residues. Germline V CDR1 and CDR2: GTSNPN, SVGIG (reference sequence).

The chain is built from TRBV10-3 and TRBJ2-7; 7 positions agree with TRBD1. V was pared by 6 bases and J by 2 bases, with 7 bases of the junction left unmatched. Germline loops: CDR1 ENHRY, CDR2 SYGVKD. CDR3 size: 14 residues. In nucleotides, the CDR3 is TGTGCCATCAGCTACGACAGGGCGGCCTACGAGCAGTACTTC. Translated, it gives CAISYDRAAYEQYF.

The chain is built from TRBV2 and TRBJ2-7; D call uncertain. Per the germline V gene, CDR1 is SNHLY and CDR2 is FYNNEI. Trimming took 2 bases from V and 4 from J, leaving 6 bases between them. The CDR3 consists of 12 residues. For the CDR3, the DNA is TGTGCCAGCAGTGAATGGAGATACGAGCAGTACTTC. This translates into CASSEWRYEQYF. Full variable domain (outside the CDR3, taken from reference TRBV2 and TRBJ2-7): EPEVTQTPSHQVTQMGQEVILRCVPISNHLYFYWYRQILGQKVEFLVSFYNNEISEKSEIFDDQFSVERPDGSNFTLKIRSTKLEDSAMYFCASSEWRYEQYFGPGTRLTVT.

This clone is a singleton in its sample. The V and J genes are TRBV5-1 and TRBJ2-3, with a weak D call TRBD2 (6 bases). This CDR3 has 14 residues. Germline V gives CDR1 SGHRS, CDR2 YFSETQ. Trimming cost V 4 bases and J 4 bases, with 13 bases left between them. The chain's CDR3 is CASSAGKNADTQYF. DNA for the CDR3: TGCGCCAGCAGCGCGGGAAAGAACGCAGATACGCAGTATTTT.

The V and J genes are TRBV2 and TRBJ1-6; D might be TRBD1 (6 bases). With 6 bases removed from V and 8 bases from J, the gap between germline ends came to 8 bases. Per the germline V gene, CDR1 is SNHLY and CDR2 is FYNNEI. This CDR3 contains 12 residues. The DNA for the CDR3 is TGTGCCAGCAGACGACAGGATTCACCCCTCCACTTT. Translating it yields CASRRQDSPLHF.

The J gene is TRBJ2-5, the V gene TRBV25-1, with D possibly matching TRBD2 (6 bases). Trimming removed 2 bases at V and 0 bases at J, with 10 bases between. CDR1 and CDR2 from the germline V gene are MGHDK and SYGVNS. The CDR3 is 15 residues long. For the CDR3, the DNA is TGTGCCAGCAGTGAAATACGGGGGTACCAAGAGACCCAGTACTTC. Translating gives CASSEIRGYQETQYF.

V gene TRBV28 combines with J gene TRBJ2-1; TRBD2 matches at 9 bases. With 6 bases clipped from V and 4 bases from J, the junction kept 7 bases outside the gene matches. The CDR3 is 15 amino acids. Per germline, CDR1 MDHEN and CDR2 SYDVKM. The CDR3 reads CASSPLAGGYNEQFF. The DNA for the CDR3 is TGTGCCAGCAGCCCATTGGCGGGAGGGTACAATGAGCAGTTCTTC.

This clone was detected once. The CDR3: CSAGPPYEQYF. The CDR3 DNA follows: TGCAGTGCTGGTCCACCCTACGAGCAGTACTTC. The genes are TRBV20-1 and TRBJ2-7; unclear D gene. The germline V gene has CDR1 DFQATT and CDR2 SNEGSKA (reference sequence). The V and J ends lost 5 bases and 2 bases respectively, with 7 bases between them. CDR3 length: 11 residues.

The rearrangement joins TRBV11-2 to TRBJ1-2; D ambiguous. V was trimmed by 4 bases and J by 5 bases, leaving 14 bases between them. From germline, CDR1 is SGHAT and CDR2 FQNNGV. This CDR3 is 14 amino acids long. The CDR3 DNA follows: TGTGCCAGCAGCTCCACCATGGGGAGGTATGGCTACACCTTC. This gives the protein CASSSTMGRYGYTF.

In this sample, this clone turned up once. The CDR3 DNA follows: TGTGCCAGCAGCTTCGGCGGTACCTACGAGCAGTACTTC. Translated, it gives CASSFGGTYEQYF. This chain connects TRBV7-3 to TRBJ2-7; D call uncertain. CDR1 and CDR2 (germline): SGHTA, FQGTGA. Trimming took 3 bases from V and 2 from J, leaving 8 bases between them. CDR3 size: 13 residues. Full variable domain (missing parts from reference TRBV7-3 and TRBJ2-7): GAGVSQTPSNKVTEKGKYVELRCDPISGHTALYWYRQSLGQGPEFLIYFQGTGAADDSGLPNDRFFAVRPEGSVSTLKIQRTERGDSAVYLCASSFGGTYEQYFGPGTRLTVT.

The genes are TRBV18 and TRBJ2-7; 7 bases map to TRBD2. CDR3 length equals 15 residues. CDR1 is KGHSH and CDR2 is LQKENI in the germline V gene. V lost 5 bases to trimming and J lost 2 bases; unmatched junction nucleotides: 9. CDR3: CASSREGGATYEQYF. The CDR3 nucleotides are TGTGCCAGCTCAAGGGAGGGCGGGGCGACCTACGAGCAGTACTTC. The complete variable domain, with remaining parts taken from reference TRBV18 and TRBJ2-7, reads NAGVMQNPRHLVRRRGQEARLRCSPMKGHSHVYWYRQLPEEGLKFMVYLQKENIIDESGMPKERFSAEFPKEGPSILRIQQVVRGDSAAYFCASSREGGATYEQYFGPGTRLTVT.

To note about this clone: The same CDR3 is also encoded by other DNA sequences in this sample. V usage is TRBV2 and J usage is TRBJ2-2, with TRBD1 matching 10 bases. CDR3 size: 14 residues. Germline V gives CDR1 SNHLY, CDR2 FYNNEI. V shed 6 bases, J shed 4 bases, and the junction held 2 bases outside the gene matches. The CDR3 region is CASSRTGGTGELFF. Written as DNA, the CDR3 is TGTGCCAGCAGCCGGACAGGGGGCACCGGGGAGCTGTTTTTT. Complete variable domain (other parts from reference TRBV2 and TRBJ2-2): EPEVTQTPSHQVTQMGQEVILRCVPISNHLYFYWYRQILGQKVEFLVSFYNNEISEKSEIFDDQFSVERPDGSNFTLKIRSTKLEDSAMYFCASSRTGGTGELFFGEGSRLTVL.

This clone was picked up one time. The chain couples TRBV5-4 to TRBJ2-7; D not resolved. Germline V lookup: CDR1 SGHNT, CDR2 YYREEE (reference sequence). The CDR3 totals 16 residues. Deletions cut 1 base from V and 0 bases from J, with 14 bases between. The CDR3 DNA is TGTGCCAGCAGCTTGATTGGGGTCCCGAACTCCTACGAGCAGTACTTC. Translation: CASSLIGVPNSYEQYF.

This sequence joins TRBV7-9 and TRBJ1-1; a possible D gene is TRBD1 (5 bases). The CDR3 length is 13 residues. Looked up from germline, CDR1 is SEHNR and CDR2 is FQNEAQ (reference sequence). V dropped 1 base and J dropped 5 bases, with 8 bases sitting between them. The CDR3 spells CASSLDGATEAFF. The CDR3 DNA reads TGTGCCAGCAGCTTAGATGGGGCGACTGAAGCTTTCTTT.

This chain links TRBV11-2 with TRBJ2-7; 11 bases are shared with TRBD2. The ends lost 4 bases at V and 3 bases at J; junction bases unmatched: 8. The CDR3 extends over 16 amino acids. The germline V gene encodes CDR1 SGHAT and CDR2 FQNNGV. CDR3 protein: CASSSGTSGLIYEQYF. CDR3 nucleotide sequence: TGTGCCAGCAGCTCCGGGACTAGCGGACTAATCTACGAGCAGTACTTC.